Listed below are T cell receptor beta chains from one sample, sequenced in a study of blood T cell repertoires in COVID-19. TCRdb's table, derived via immunoSEQ multiplex PCR, lists solely in-frame clones and lacks some. The table has over 200,000 clones, approximately 84% seen once. The sample taken for sequencing was PBMCs or T cells enriched from blood (not recorded which). The receptors stem from a man between 60 and 70 years old who had recovered from COVID-19. Both conserved end residues are part of each CDR3. A D gene is named only where the DNA matches it firmly. Some rows have no size entry. The others give once, few or many, or a class for an expanded clone.

J: TRBJ1-1
size: NA
D: NA
V: TRBV29-1
DNA: TGCAGCGTTGGGCCTGGAGTTGGCACTGAAGCTTTCTTT
CDR3: CSVGPGVGTEAFF

J: TRBJ2-2
size: NA
D: NA
V: TRBV3-1/TRBV3-2
DNA: TGTGCCAGCAGCCAAGAGGGGGCAGGGAAGGCCGGGGAGCTGTTTTTT
CDR3: CASSQEGAGKAGELFF

J: TRBJ1-2
size: NA
D: NA
V: TRBV5-1
DNA: TGCGCCAGCAGCCCAGGGGTCAACTATGGCTACACCTTC
CDR3: CASSPGVNYGYTF

J: TRBJ1-6
size: NA
D: NA
V: TRBV7-9
DNA: TGTGCCAGCAGCTTCGTAGATAATTCACCCCTCCACTTT
CDR3: CASSFVDNSPLHF

J: TRBJ1-2
size: NA
D: TRBD1
V: TRBV7-8
DNA: TGTGCCAGCAGCTTATTAGGGGGCGTAAACTATGGCTACACCTTC
CDR3: CASSLLGGVNYGYTF

J: TRBJ2-4
size: NA
D: TRBD1
V: TRBV2
DNA: TGTGCCAGCAGTGAAGGGGGACAGGGGCTTTCCAAAAACATTCAGTACTTC
CDR3: CASSEGGQGLSKNIQYF

J: TRBJ1-1
size: NA
D: NA
V: TRBV5-6
DNA: TGTGCCAGCAGCTTGGTGGGGGGGCGGACTGAAGCTTTCTTT
CDR3: CASSLVGGRTEAFF

J: TRBJ1-6
size: few
D: NA
V: TRBV5-4
DNA: TGTGCCAGCAGTATGGGGGGCTCCTATAATTCACCCCTCCACTTT
CDR3: CASSMGGSYNSPLHF

J: TRBJ2-5
size: NA
D: TRBD2
V: TRBV4-1
DNA: TGCGCCAGCAGCAGCCCGGGACTAGCGGGGCAAGAGACCCAGTACTTC
CDR3: CASSSPGLAGQETQYF

J: TRBJ2-5
size: NA
D: TRBD1
V: TRBV6-2/TRBV6-3
DNA: TGTGCCAGCAGTTACTCAGGGGGCCGAGAGACCCAGTACTTC
CDR3: CASSYSGGRETQYF

J: TRBJ1-3
size: NA
D: NA
V: TRBV11-2
DNA: TGTGCCAGCAGCCCCGGGGGGGGCTATGGAAACACCATATATTTT
CDR3: CASSPGGGYGNTIYF

J: TRBJ2-1
size: NA
D: NA
V: TRBV12-3/TRBV12-4
DNA: TGTGCCAGCAGTCCCCAACGGTACAATGAGCAGTTCTTC
CDR3: CASSPQRYNEQFF

J: TRBJ1-6
size: NA
D: TRBD1
V: TRBV7-2
DNA: TGTGCCAGCAGCCGGGGGACAGCATATAATTCACCCCTCCACTTT
CDR3: CASSRGTAYNSPLHF

J: TRBJ2-1
size: NA
D: TRBD2
V: TRBV3-1/TRBV3-2
DNA: TGTGCCAGCAGCCAGGGACTAGCGGGGGTAAATGAGCAGTTCTTC
CDR3: CASSQGLAGVNEQFF

J: TRBJ2-7
size: medium-sized
D: NA
V: TRBV11-2
DNA: TGTGCCAGCAGCTTAGGGGCACAGGGCAGCTCCTACGAGCAGTACTTC
CDR3: CASSLGAQGSSYEQYF

J: TRBJ2-5
size: NA
D: TRBD2
V: TRBV18
DNA: TGTGCCAGCTCACCACGGGCTAGCGGGGGGTCTCAAGAGACCCAGTACTTC
CDR3: CASSPRASGGSQETQYF

J: TRBJ2-7
size: NA
D: TRBD1
V: TRBV9
DNA: TGTGCCAGCAGCGTAGGGACAGGACGCTACGAGCAGTACTTC
CDR3: CASSVGTGRYEQYF

J: TRBJ2-7
size: NA
D: NA
V: TRBV11-3
DNA: TGTGCCAGCAGCCCAACAGGGTGGCCATCCTACGAGCAGTACTTC
CDR3: CASSPTGWPSYEQYF

J: TRBJ2-3
size: NA
D: TRBD1
V: TRBV19
DNA: TGTGCCAGTACCCCACAGGGGGTTACAGATACGCAGTATTTT
CDR3: CASTPQGVTDTQYF

J: TRBJ1-6
size: NA
D: NA
V: TRBV14
DNA: TGTGCCAGCAGCCAAGGGAGGGTTTTTGATTCACCCCTCCACTTT
CDR3: CASSQGRVFDSPLHF

J: TRBJ2-1
size: NA
D: NA
V: TRBV14
DNA: TGTGCCAGCAGCCTATCCTCCGGGACATTAACCTACAATGAGCAGTTCTTC
CDR3: CASSLSSGTLTYNEQFF

J: TRBJ1-1
size: NA
D: NA
V: TRBV7-9
DNA: TGTGCCAGCAGCTTATATCAGGGGAACACTGAAGCTTTCTTT
CDR3: CASSLYQGNTEAFF

J: TRBJ1-3
size: NA
D: NA
V: TRBV11-3
DNA: TGTGCCAGCAGCTTATTAGAACAGAGTTCTGGAAACACCATATATTTT
CDR3: CASSLLEQSSGNTIYF

J: TRBJ2-5
size: NA
D: NA
V: TRBV29-1
DNA: TGCAGCGTTTGGGGGCCCCAAGAGACCCAGTACTTC
CDR3: CSVWGPQETQYF

J: TRBJ1-2
size: once
D: NA
V: TRBV4-1
DNA: TGCGCCAGCAGCCAAGATTCCGAGGGTGGCTATGGCTACACCTTC
CDR3: CASSQDSEGGYGYTF

J: TRBJ2-7
size: NA
D: NA
V: TRBV6-1
DNA: TGTGCCAGCAGTGAAACGGGACATATCTACGAGCAGTACTTC
CDR3: CASSETGHIYEQYF

J: TRBJ1-2
size: few
D: NA
V: TRBV20-1
DNA: TGCAGTGCTGCTAGTAGCTATGGCTACACCTTC
CDR3: CSAASSYGYTF

J: TRBJ2-1
size: NA
D: TRBD2
V: TRBV9
DNA: TGTGCCAGCAGCCCCAGATGGGCGGGGGAAACCTACAATGAGCAGTTCTTC
CDR3: CASSPRWAGETYNEQFF

J: TRBJ1-1
size: NA
D: NA
V: TRBV6-2/TRBV6-3
DNA: TGTGCCAGCAGTCCCCGCAGGGCGAACACTGAAGCTTTCTTT
CDR3: CASSPRRANTEAFF

J: TRBJ2-7
size: NA
D: NA
V: TRBV6-2/TRBV6-3
DNA: TGTGCCAGCAGTACACACAGGAGCTCCTACGAGCAGTACTTC
CDR3: CASSTHRSSYEQYF

J: TRBJ2-7
size: few
D: TRBD1
V: TRBV11-2
DNA: TGTGCCAGCAGCTTGGACAGGGAGTACGAGCAGTACTTC
CDR3: CASSLDREYEQYF

J: TRBJ2-1
size: NA
D: TRBD1
V: TRBV6-5
DNA: TGTGCCACTACGACAGGGCTAAACAATGAGCAGTTCTTC
CDR3: CATTTGLNNEQFF

J: TRBJ1-1
size: NA
D: NA
V: TRBV6-5
DNA: TGTGCCAGCAGTACGCCCGGGGGGTTAAACACTGAAGCTTTCTTT
CDR3: CASSTPGGLNTEAFF

J: TRBJ1-5
size: NA
D: TRBD1
V: TRBV9
DNA: TGTGCCAGCAGCGTAGGACAGGGCAACAATCAGCCCCAGCATTTT
CDR3: CASSVGQGNNQPQHF

J: TRBJ1-4
size: NA
D: TRBD1
V: TRBV29-1
DNA: TGCAGCGTTGAATCGGGGCAGGGGGCTCAGGAAAAACTGTTTTTT
CDR3: CSVESGQGAQEKLFF

J: TRBJ1-2
size: NA
D: TRBD1
V: TRBV30
DNA: TGTGCCTGGAGTGCCGGGACAGGGGATGGCTACACCTTC
CDR3: CAWSAGTGDGYTF